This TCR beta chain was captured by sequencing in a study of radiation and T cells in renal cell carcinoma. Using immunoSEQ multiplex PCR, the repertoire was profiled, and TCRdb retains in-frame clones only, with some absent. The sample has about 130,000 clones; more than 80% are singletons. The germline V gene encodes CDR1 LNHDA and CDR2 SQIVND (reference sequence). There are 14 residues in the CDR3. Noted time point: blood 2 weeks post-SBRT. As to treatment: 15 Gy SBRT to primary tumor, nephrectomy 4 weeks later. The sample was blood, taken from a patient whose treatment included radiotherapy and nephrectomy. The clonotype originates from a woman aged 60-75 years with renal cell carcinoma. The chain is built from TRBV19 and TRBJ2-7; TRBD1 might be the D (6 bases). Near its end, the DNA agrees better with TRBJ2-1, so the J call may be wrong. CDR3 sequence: CASSYPDSFNEQFF. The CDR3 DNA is TGTGCCAGTAGTTATCCGGACAGTTTCAATGAGCAGTTCTTC.